This T cell receptor (beta chain) was captured in a study of T cells in Graves' hyperthyroidism and ophthalmopathy. Trimming removed 6 bases at V and 3 bases at J, with 9 bases between. CDR3 length: 12 residues. Germline loops: CDR1 MDHEN, CDR2 SYDVKM. This clonotype was observed at least ten times. RNA transcripts served as the template for amplifying TCR beta CDR3 regions. HTBI primers drove first-round RT-PCR of the TCR CDR3. TCRdb re-analysed the multiplex PCR reads in MiXCR, keeping a single row per CDR3 protein. The table has 350,000 to 400,000 distinct CDR3 sequences, 19% seen once. The V and J genes are TRBV28 and TRBJ2-7; D is unresolved. The sequenced sample consisted of blood. The sequence was collected from a woman under 30 with Graves' hyperthyroidism. The CDR3 sequence: CASRSVDYEQYF. Written as DNA, the CDR3 is TGTGCCAGCAGGTCAGTGGACTACGAGCAGTACTTC.